The 5 T cell receptor beta chains below were found in one sample sequenced in a study of breast tumors, draining lymph nodes, adjacent tissues. One entry per CDR3 protein, called by TCRdb with MiXCR from the multiplex PCR reads. Found here are about 270,000 distinct CDR3 sequences, under 35% of them singletons; the top ten hold roughly 1.2%. The lymph nodes were axillary draining lymph nodes from breast cancer patients. Source material: axillary lymph node tissue. These receptors were taken from a female donor with breast cancer. Some clones in this sample may be carry-over from other donors' samples.

This clonotype was found many times. This chain connects TRBV5-1 to TRBJ2-2; TRBD2 aligns across 7 bases. The CDR3 runs to 16 residues. Germline trimming cut 4 bases from V and 7 bases from J; bases unmatched to any gene: 13. Germline V gene lookup returns CDR1 SGHRS and CDR2 YFSETQ. The CDR3 loop reads CASSPSAAGVIGELFF. Here the CDR3 DNA reads TGCGCCAGCAGCCCATCCGCGGCGGGAGTCATCGGGGAGCTGTTTTTT. Full variable domain (remainder filled in from reference TRBV5-1 and TRBJ2-2): KAGVTQTPRYLIKTRGQQVTLSCSPISGHRSVSWYQQTPGQGLQFLFEYFSETQRNKGNFPGRFSGRQFSNSRSEMNVSTLELGDSALYLCASSPSAAGVIGELFFGEGSRLTVL.

This clonotype was observed many times. The chain carries TRBV2 and TRBJ1-2; 10 bases align to TRBD1. The junction had 3 bases not matched to a gene; V was cut back by 6 bases and J by 5 bases. The germline CDR1 and CDR2 sequences are SNHLY and FYNNEI. The CDR3 is 13 amino acids. CDR3 sequence (DNA): TGTGCCAGCAGGGGGACAGGGGTGTATGGCTACACCTTC. Translation: CASRGTGVYGYTF.

This clonotype was seen a handful of times. The chain links TRBV6-2 or TRBV6-3 to TRBJ2-3; D is uncertain. Germline CDR1 MNHEY, CDR2 SVGEGT. The CDR3 length is 13 residues. V was shortened by 5 bases and J by 5 bases, with 11 bases between the two germline ends. This CDR3 is CASSPRLGDTQYF. CDR3 DNA: TGTGCCAGCAGTCCCCGCTTGGGAGATACGCAGTATTTT.

The V and J genes are TRBV7-9 and TRBJ1-1; 8 bases map to TRBD1. CDR1 and CDR2 from the germline V gene are SEHNR and FQNEAQ (reference sequence). The CDR3 is 16 amino acids. Trimming at V came to 5 bases and at J to 1 base, leaving 9 bases not matched to a gene. CDR3 sequence: CASSPTRTGKNTEAFF. CDR3 nucleotides: TGTGCCAGCAGCCCTACAAGGACAGGGAAGAACACTGAAGCTTTCTTT.

This clonotype was recorded many times. V gene TRBV19 combines with J gene TRBJ2-7; D is ambiguous. Germline V gene sequence: CDR1 LNHDA, CDR2 SQIVND (reference sequence). Trimming cost V 5 bases and J 0 bases, with 11 bases left between them. The CDR3 sequence is 14 residues long. The CDR3 coding sequence is TGTGCCAGTAGTGACACGGTGGGCTCCTACGAGCAGTACTTC. It yields the protein CASSDTVGSYEQYF.